This T cell receptor (beta chain) was identified in a study of cytomegalovirus exposure and HLA in healthy donors. Overall study results and limits: An apparent linkage of common viral pathogens to several of the most significant clusters emerged in a later analysis.

The CDR3 totals 14 residues. The V gene's germline CDR1 is MNHNY and CDR2 SVGAGI (reference sequence). Trimming left V 2 bases short and J 0 bases short, with 8 bases between. PCR primers comprised 60 Vbeta and 13 Jbeta primers. Here immunoSEQ multiplex PCR was the method, and the copy in TCRdb shows in-frame clones only, minus some. The sample has 150,000 to 200,000 clones, roughly 75% seen once; the top ten hold over 4.5%. Only a few counts were recorded for this clone. Its antigen remains unidentified. The source of this sequence is a male donor in good health and CMV-seronegative. The rearrangement joins TRBV6-6 to TRBJ2-7; the D gene is possibly TRBD1 (5 bases). The source material was PBMCs. The CDR3 spells CASSYPGLSYEQYF. CDR3 coding DNA: TGTGCCAGCAGTTACCCAGGGCTCTCCTACGAGCAGTACTTC.